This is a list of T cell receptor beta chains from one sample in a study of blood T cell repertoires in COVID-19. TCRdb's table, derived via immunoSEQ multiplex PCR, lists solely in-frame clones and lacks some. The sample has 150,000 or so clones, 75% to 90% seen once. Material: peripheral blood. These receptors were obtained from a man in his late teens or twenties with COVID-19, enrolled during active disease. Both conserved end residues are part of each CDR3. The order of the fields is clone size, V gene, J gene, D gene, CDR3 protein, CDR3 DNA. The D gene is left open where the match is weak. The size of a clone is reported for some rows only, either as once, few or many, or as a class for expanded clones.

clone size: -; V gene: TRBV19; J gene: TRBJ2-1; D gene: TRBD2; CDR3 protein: CATRLAGYNEQFF; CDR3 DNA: TGTGCCACCAGACTAGCGGGCTACAATGAGCAGTTCTTC
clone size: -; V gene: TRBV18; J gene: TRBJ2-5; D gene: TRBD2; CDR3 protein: CASSPTLAGGPEETQYF; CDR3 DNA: TGTGCCAGCTCCCCTACCCTAGCGGGAGGGCCAGAAGAGACCCAGTACTTC
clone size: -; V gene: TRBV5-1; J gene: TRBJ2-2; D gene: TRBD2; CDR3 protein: CASNKAGANTGELFF; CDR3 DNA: TGCGCCAGCAACAAAGCGGGAGCGAACACCGGGGAGCTGTTTTTT
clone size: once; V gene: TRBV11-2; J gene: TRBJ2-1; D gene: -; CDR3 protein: CASSLINAGGNEQFF; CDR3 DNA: TGTGCCAGCAGCCTCATCAACGCGGGCGGTAATGAGCAGTTCTTC
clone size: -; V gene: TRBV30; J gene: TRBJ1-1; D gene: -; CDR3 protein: CAFLLWANTEAFF; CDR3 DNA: TGTGCCTTCCTATTGTGGGCGAACACTGAAGCTTTCTTT
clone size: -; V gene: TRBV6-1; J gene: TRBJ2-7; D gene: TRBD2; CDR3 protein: CASSPTGGSEQYF; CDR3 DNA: TGTGCCAGCAGTCCAACGGGAGGTTCCGAGCAGTACTTC
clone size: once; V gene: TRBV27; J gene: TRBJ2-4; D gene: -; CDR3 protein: CASSLGSVGPPNKNIQYF; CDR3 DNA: TGTGCCAGCAGTTTGGGTTCTGTGGGGCCGCCAAACAAAAACATTCAGTACTTC
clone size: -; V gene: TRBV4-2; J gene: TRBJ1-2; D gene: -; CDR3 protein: CASSQESAGYGYTF; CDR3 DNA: TGTGCCAGCAGCCAAGAGTCTGCCGGCTATGGCTACACCTTC
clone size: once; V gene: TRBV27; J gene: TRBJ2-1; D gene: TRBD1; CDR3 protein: CASSSGQYFYNEQFF; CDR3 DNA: TGTGCCAGCAGTTCGGGACAGTACTTTTACAATGAGCAGTTCTTC
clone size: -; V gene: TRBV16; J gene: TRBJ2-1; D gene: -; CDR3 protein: CASSQWSTDQFF; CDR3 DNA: TGTGCCAGCAGCCAATGGTCGACTGACCAGTTCTTC
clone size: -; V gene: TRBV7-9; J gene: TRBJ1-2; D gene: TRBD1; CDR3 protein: CASRQGQGNGYTF; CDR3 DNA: TGTGCCAGCAGACAAGGACAGGGGAATGGCTACACCTTC
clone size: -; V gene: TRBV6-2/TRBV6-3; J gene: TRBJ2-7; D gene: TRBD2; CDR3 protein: CASSYEVGLATTYYEQYF; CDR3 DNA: TGTGCCAGCAGTTACGAAGTGGGACTAGCTACCACCTACTACGAGCAGTACTTC
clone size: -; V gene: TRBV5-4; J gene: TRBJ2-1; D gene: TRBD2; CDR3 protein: CASSPRTSGYYNEQFF; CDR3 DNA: TGTGCCAGCAGCCCGAGGACTAGCGGGTATTACAATGAGCAGTTCTTC
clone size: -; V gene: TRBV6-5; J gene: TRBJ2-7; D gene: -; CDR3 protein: CASSLTTGGGYEQYF; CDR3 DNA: TGTGCCAGCAGTTTGACCACAGGGGGGGGATACGAGCAGTACTTC
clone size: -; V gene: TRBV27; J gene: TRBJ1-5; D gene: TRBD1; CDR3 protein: CASPDRGDLCNQPQHF; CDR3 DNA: TGTGCCAGCCCGGACAGGGGGGATCTTTGCAATCAGCCCCAGCATTTT
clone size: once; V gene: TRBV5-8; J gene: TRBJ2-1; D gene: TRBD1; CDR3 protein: CASSSGQGSRNEQFF; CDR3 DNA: TGTGCCAGCAGCTCCGGACAGGGGAGTAGGAATGAGCAGTTCTTC
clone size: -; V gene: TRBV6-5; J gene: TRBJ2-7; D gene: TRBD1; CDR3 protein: CASSSSGGRFRNPSDF; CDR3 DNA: TGTGCCAGCAGTTCCTCAGGGGGACGCTTTAGGAACCCAAGTGACTTC
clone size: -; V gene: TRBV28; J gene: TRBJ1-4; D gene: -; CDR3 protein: CASSFGDNMREKLLF; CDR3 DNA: TGTGCCAGCAGTTTCGGAGACAATATGAGGGAAAAACTGCTTTTT
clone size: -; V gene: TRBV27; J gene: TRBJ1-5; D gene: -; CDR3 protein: CASSLGWQGHQPQHF; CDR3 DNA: TGTGCCAGCAGTTTAGGGTGGCAGGGGCATCAGCCCCAGCATTTT
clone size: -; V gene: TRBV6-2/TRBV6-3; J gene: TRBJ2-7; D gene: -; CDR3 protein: CASSYEAPTPYEQYF; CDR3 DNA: TGTGCCAGCAGTTACGAGGCCCCCACCCCCTACGAGCAGTACTTC
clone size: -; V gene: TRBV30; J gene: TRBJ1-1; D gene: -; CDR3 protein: CAWVSGGVSAEAFF; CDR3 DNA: TGTGCCTGGGTTAGTGGGGGGGTGAGCGCTGAAGCTTTCTTT
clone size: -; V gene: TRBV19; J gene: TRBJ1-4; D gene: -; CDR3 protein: CASRARPYEKLFF; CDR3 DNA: TGTGCCAGTCGAGCGAGACCTTATGAAAAACTGTTTTTT
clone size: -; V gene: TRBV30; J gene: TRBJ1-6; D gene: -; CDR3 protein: CAWRRGWDSPLHF; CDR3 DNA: TGTGCCTGGAGAAGGGGGTGGGATTCACCCCTCCACTTT
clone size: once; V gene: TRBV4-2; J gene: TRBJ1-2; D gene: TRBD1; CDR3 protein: CASTPRQGENGYTF; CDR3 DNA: TGTGCCAGCACCCCAAGACAGGGGGAAAATGGCTACACCTTC
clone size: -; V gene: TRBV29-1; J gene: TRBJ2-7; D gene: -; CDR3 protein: CSVEAPRRGSTYEQYF; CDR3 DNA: TGCAGCGTTGAAGCCCCTCGCAGGGGAAGTACCTACGAGCAGTACTTC
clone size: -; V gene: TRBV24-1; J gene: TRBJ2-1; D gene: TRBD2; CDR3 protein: CATSEPSGRGNEQFF; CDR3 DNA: TGTGCCACCAGTGAGCCTAGCGGGCGGGGCAATGAGCAGTTCTTC
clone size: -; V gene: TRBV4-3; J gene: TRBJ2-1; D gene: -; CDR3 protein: CASSQALGSANEQFF; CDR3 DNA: TGCGCCAGCAGCCAAGCCCTCGGGTCGGCCAATGAGCAGTTCTTC
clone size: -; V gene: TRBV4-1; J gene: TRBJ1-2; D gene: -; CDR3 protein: CASSHAASYGYTF; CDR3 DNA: TGCGCCAGCAGCCATGCGGCCAGCTATGGCTACACCTTC
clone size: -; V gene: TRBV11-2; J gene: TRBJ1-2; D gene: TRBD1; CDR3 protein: CASSLGQGKGYTF; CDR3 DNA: TGTGCCAGCAGCTTAGGACAGGGCAAAGGCTACACCTTC
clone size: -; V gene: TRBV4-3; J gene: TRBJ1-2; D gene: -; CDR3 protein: CASSQEGRGDGYTF; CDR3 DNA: TGCGCCAGCAGCCAAGAGGGCAGGGGTGATGGCTACACCTTC
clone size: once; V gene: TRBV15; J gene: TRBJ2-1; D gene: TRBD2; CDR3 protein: CATSGIIGLAAYNEQFF; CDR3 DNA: TGTGCCACCAGCGGAATAATAGGACTAGCGGCCTACAATGAGCAGTTCTTC
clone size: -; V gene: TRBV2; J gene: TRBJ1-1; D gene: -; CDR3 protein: CASHDRWGTEAFF; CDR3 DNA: TGTGCCAGCCATGACAGATGGGGCACTGAAGCTTTCTTT
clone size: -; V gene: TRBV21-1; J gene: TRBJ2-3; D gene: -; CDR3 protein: CASSTMPGLAGRVTQYF; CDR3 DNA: TGTGCCAGCAGCACCATGCCGGGACTAGCGGGAAGGGTGACGCAGTATTTT
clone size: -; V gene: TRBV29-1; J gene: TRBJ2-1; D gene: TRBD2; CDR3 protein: CSVVPGGYNEQFF; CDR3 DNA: TGCAGCGTTGTACCGGGAGGGTACAATGAGCAGTTCTTC
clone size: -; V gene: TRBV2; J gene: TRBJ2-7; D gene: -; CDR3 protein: CASSGPRGRLHYEQYF; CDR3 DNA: TGTGCCAGCAGTGGACCTAGAGGGCGCCTCCACTACGAGCAGTACTTC
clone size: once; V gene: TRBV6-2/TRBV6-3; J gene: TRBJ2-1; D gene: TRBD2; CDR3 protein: CASSFLGGLAGYNEQFF; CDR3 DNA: TGTGCCAGCAGTTTTTTGGGGGGACTAGCGGGATACAATGAGCAGTTCTTC
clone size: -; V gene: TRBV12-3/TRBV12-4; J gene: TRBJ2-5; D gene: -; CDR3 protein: CASSLDRRKTQYF; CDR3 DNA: TGTGCCAGCAGCCTAGACAGGAGGAAGACCCAGTACTTC
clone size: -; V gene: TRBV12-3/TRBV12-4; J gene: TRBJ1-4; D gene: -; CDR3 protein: CASRELEKLFF; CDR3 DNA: TGTGCCAGCAGGGAGCTTGAAAAACTGTTTTTT
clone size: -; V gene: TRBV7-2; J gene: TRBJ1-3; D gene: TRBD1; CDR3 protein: CASSFLGTDGNTIYF; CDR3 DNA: TGTGCCAGCAGCTTCCTTGGGACAGATGGAAACACCATATATTTT
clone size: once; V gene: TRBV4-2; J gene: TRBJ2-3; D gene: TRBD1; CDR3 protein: CASSLLLRDRARDTQYF; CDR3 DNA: TGTGCCAGCAGCCTACTCCTCCGGGACAGGGCTAGAGATACGCAGTATTTT
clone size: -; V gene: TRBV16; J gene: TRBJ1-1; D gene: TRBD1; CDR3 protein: CASTGQAGGEAFF; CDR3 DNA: TGTGCCAGCACCGGACAGGCGGGAGGGGAAGCTTTCTTT
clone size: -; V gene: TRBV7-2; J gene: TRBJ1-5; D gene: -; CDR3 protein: CASSLDGTFYSNQPQHF; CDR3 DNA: TGTGCCAGCAGCTTAGATGGGACATTCTATAGCAATCAGCCCCAGCATTTT
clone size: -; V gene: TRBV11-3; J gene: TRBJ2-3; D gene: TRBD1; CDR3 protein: CASSVEQGKTQYF; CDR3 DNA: TGTGCCAGCAGCGTCGAACAGGGGAAGACGCAGTATTTT
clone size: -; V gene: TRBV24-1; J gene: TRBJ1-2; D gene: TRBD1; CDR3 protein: CATSDAGGAEGYTF; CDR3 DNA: TGTGCCACCAGTGATGCAGGGGGCGCGGAGGGCTACACCTTC
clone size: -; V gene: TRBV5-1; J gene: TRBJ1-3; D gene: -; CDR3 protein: CASSLAGGKYGNTIYF; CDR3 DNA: TGCGCCAGCAGCTTGGCGGGAGGGAAGTACGGAAACACCATATATTTT
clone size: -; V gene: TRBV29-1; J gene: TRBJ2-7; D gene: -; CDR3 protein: CSATGERKNYEQYF; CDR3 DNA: TGCAGCGCTACCGGGGAGCGGAAGAACTACGAGCAGTACTTC
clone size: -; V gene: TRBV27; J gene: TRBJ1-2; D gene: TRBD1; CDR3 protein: CASSYGTGEGYTF; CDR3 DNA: TGTGCCAGCAGTTACGGGACAGGGGAGGGCTACACCTTC
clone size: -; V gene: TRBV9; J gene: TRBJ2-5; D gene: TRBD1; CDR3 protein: CASSAAGTGLETQYF; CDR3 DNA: TGTGCCAGCAGCGCTGCCGGGACAGGGCTGGAGACCCAGTACTTC
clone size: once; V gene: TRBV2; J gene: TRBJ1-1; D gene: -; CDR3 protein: CATGTPNTEAFF; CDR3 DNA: TGTGCCACCGGGACACCGAACACTGAAGCTTTCTTT
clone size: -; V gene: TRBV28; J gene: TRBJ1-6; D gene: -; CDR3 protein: CASKRSSGVDSPLHF; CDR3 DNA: TGTGCCAGCAAACGGTCCTCAGGGGTGGATTCACCCCTCCACTTT
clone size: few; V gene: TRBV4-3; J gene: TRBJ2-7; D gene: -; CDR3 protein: CASSQDLSGKSEQYF; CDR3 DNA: TGCGCCAGCAGCCAAGATCTGTCAGGGAAGAGCGAGCAGTACTTC
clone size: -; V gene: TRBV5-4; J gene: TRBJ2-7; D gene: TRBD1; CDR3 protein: CASSFGVRGEQYF; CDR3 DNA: TGTGCCAGCAGCTTCGGCGTCAGGGGGGAGCAGTACTTC
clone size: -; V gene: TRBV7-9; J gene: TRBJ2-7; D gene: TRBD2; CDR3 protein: CASSPRTSGSYEQYF; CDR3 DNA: TGTGCCAGCAGCCCACGGACTAGCGGGAGCTACGAGCAGTACTTC